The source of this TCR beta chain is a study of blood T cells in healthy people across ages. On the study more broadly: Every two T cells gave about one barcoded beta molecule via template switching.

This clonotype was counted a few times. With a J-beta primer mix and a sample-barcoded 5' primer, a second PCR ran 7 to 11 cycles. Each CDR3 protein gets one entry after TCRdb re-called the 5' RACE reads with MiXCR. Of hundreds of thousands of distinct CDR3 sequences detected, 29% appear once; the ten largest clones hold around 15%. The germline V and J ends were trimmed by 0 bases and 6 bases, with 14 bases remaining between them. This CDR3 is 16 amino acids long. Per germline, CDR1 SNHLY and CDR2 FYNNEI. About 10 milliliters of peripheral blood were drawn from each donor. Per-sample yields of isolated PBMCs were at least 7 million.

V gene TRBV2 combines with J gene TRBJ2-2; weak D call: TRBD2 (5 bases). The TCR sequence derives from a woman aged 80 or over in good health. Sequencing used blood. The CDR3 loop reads CASSEAQRGFSGELFF. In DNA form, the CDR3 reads TGTGCCAGCAGTGAAGCCCAACGAGGGTTCTCCGGGGAGCTGTTTTTT. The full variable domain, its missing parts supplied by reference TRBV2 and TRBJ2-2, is EPEVTQTPSHQVTQMGQEVILRCVPISNHLYFYWYRQILGQKVEFLVSFYNNEISEKSEIFDDQFSVERPDGSNFTLKIRSTKLEDSAMYFCASSEAQRGFSGELFFGEGSRLTVL.